Sequencing of this T cell receptor (beta chain) was carried out in a study of long-term antiretroviral therapy in people with HIV. The CDR3 runs 16 residues. Trimming removed 0 bases at V and 0 bases at J, with 12 bases between. Germline CDR1 SGHRS, CDR2 YFSETQ. Comments on this clone: Its antigen remains unknown.

Study-level points and caveats: Post-ART samples showed increased diversity that remained below transplant donor control levels.

Run at survey level, the immunoSEQ assay was version v3.0. Assay: immunoSEQ multiplex PCR; the TCRdb copy retains only in-frame clones and omits some. In the table there are approximately 15,000 clones, approximately 82% of which are singletons. The chain links TRBV5-1 to TRBJ1-1, with D unclear. Sequencing used unsorted PBMCs, obtained 0.4 years after starting antiretroviral therapy. The clonotype originates from a man between 25 and 39 years old with HIV. CDR3 region: CASSLGGMGLNTEAFF. The CDR3 DNA follows: TGCGCCAGCAGCTTGGGAGGGATGGGATTGAACACTGAAGCTTTCTTT.